Described below is a single TCR beta chain sequence and its context. Its matching antigen is unknown. V lost 5 bases to trimming and J lost 5 bases; unmatched junction nucleotides: 5. The CDR3 contains 13 residues. Germline-derived CDR1 and CDR2 are SGHTA and FQGTGA. Healthy bone marrow donors made up the cohort. While unrecorded immune exposures were likely, the donors were nominally healthy when sampled. The PCR ran on 60 Vbeta and 13 Jbeta primers. The table came from immunoSEQ multiplex PCR; TCRdb's copy has only in-frame clones and leaves some out. The data contain approximately 170,000 clones, about 84% of them singletons. The data stem from a study of cytomegalovirus exposure and HLA in healthy donors. General study points: When a later analysis compared HLA-associated TCR beta chains with equally common others, the HLA-associated chains turned out to be more clonally expanded and to have lower generation probabilities. The study recorded over 150 TCR beta chains that were cytomegalovirus-associated.

This TCR was recovered from a man over 45 in good health and CMV-seropositive. The sample taken for sequencing was PBMCs. The chain recombines TRBV7-3 with TRBJ2-5; 7 bases are shared with TRBD2. DNA of the CDR3: TGTGCCAGCAGCGCACACGGGAGGGAGACCCAGTACTTC. Its protein is CASSAHGRETQYF.